These T cell receptor beta chains were read from a single sample in a study of cytomegalovirus exposure and HLA in healthy donors. The table came from immunoSEQ multiplex PCR; TCRdb's copy has only in-frame clones and leaves some out. Here the sample spans 180,000 or so clones, roughly four fifths being singletons. Sequenced material: PBMCs. All receptors come from a woman in her twenties or thirties in good health and CMV-seropositive. CDR3s leave out the opening cysteine and the closing phenylalanine or tryptophan. The order of the fields is clone size, V gene, J gene, CDR3 protein. Only part of the rows carry a size: once, few, many, or a class if the clone is expanded.

size: -
V: TRBV9
J: TRBJ1-2
CDR3: ASSVAMSRDYGYT

size: -
V: TRBV27
J: TRBJ1-5
CDR3: ASRRGTGNQPQH

size: -
V: TRBV7-2
J: TRBJ2-3
CDR3: ASSLGAAGGRADTQY

size: -
V: TRBV2
J: TRBJ2-5
CDR3: ASSDLEEAQY

size: -
V: TRBV6-1
J: TRBJ2-7
CDR3: ASREILGQGPSYEQY

size: -
V: TRBV9
J: TRBJ2-1
CDR3: ASNLGLADYNEQF

size: few
V: TRBV5-1
J: TRBJ2-3
CDR3: ASSLATGGVTQY

size: -
V: TRBV27
J: TRBJ2-5
CDR3: ASSHGLTGEETQY

size: once
V: TRBV6-1
J: TRBJ2-5
CDR3: ASSEGYTGGQETQY

size: few
V: TRBV4-2
J: TRBJ1-6
CDR3: ASSSTSTGASYNSPLH

size: once
V: TRBV7-8
J: TRBJ2-2
CDR3: ASSQGGPTGELF

size: once
V: TRBV2
J: TRBJ1-5
CDR3: ASSMTGEPRNQPQH

size: -
V: TRBV30
J: TRBJ2-1
CDR3: AWTHPGGYNEQF

size: -
V: TRBV28
J: TRBJ2-1
CDR3: ASSRNPREQF

size: -
V: TRBV5-5
J: TRBJ1-1
CDR3: ASSLAVEAF

size: -
V: TRBV7-2
J: TRBJ1-3
CDR3: ASSFLDRTVNSGNTIY

size: -
V: TRBV6-5
J: TRBJ1-2
CDR3: ASRKTNPNYGYT

size: -
V: TRBV19
J: TRBJ2-2
CDR3: ASSIYQRGGHGELF

size: -
V: TRBV29-1
J: TRBJ2-7
CDR3: SAAGGPPKDEQY

size: -
V: TRBV7-2
J: TRBJ1-5
CDR3: ASSFRLSWDQPQH

size: -
V: TRBV10-3
J: TRBJ1-5
CDR3: AISHRDGEPQH

size: -
V: TRBV27
J: TRBJ1-2
CDR3: ASSLFYGTGDGYT

size: once
V: TRBV9
J: TRBJ1-3
CDR3: ASSVGGQGGNTIY

size: -
V: TRBV5-1
J: TRBJ2-3
CDR3: ASSFEGEVGRWADTQY

size: -
V: TRBV9
J: TRBJ2-1
CDR3: ASSVASSGTTYNEQF

size: few
V: TRBV5-1
J: TRBJ2-1
CDR3: ASSFSGTSGYNEQF

size: -
V: TRBV10-2
J: TRBJ2-1
CDR3: ASSGQGEGNNEQF

size: once
V: TRBV6-5
J: TRBJ2-5
CDR3: ASSYGTDQETQY

size: -
V: TRBV5-6
J: TRBJ1-2
CDR3: ASSLIGVKSGGYT

size: -
V: TRBV5-1
J: TRBJ1-1
CDR3: ASSLGGDAEAF

size: -
V: TRBV6-1
J: TRBJ1-1
CDR3: ASSPWGGDSEAF

size: -
V: TRBV9
J: TRBJ1-2
CDR3: ASSVDPDRSGYT

size: once
V: TRBV30
J: TRBJ2-7
CDR3: AWMGGLSLEQY

size: few
V: TRBV15
J: TRBJ1-2
CDR3: ATSREGGANYGYT